The next 17 T cell receptor beta chains were all read from a single sample in a study of response to subunit inactivated influenza vaccine. TCRdb ran MiXCR on the RT-PCR reads and lists one entry per CDR3 protein. The sample contains hundreds of thousands of distinct CDR3 sequences, 6% to 9% of which appear only once. The specimen was PBMCs from blood, collected around 25 months after vaccination. The receptor set was obtained from a man between 50 and 75 years old who received an inactivated influenza vaccine.

The J gene is TRBJ2-1, the V gene TRBV21-1; the table's D call, TRBD2, has no DNA check behind it. TRBV21-1 is noted as a pseudogene. The CDR3 is 22 amino acids. The CDR3 nucleotides are TGTGCCAGCAGCAAAAGCCCCCGGTGGCTAGCGGGACCGTCCCTTCCCCCCAATGAGCAGTTCTTC. It translates to CASSKSPRWLAGPSLPPNEQFF.

V usage is TRBV20-1 and J usage is TRBJ1-4; TRBD1 matches at 7 bases. The CDR3 consists of 14 residues. V lost 0 bases and J lost 7; bases outside the gene matches: 5. The germline gives CDR1 DFQATT, CDR2 SNEGSKA (reference sequence). CDR3 residues: CSARDNRGGEKLFF. CDR3 DNA: TGCAGTGCTAGAGATAACAGGGGAGGTGAAAAACTGTTTTTT.

This clonotype was seen many times. V is TRBV18 and J is TRBJ1-6, with no clear D. This CDR3 region has 14 residues. The V end lost 3 bases, the J end lost 6 bases, and 9 bases lay between the germline ends. CDR1 is KGHSH and CDR2 is LQKENI in the germline V gene. CDR3 coding DNA: TGTGCCAGCTCACCTACATGGATTAATTCACCCCTCCACTTT. It yields the protein CASSPTWINSPLHF.

This clonotype was counted ten times or more. V gene TRBV2 combines with J gene TRBJ2-1; 7 nucleotides agree with TRBD2. There are 17 residues in the CDR3. Losses at the gene ends were 6 bases for V and 4 bases for J; bases not matched to a gene: 15. Germline V gene sequence: CDR1 SNHLY, CDR2 FYNNEI. This CDR3 is CASSPLSGGDLYNEQFF. The DNA for the CDR3 is TGTGCCAGCAGCCCCTTAAGTGGGGGGGATCTTTACAATGAGCAGTTCTTC.

This chain links TRBV29-1 with TRBJ2-4, with a tentative D call TRBD1 (6 bases). Between the trimmed V and J ends, which lost 6 bases and 0 bases, there was a span of 15 bases. The CDR3 length is 15 residues. Germline values: CDR1 SQVTM, CDR2 ANQGSEA. CDR3: CSVVRQVLAKNIQYF. CDR3 sequence (DNA): TGCAGCGTGGTGAGACAGGTACTAGCCAAAAACATTCAGTACTTC. The full variable domain, rest sourced from reference TRBV29-1 and TRBJ2-4, is SAVISQKPSRDICQRGTSLTIQCQVDSQVTMMFWYRQQPGQSLTLIATANQGSEATYESGFVIDKFPISRPNLTFSTLTVSNMSPEDSSIYLCSVVRQVLAKNIQYFGAGTRLSVL.

In its sample, this clonotype was seen a few times. This chain joins TRBV12-3 or TRBV12-4 and TRBJ2-1, with TRBD1 matching 10 bases. After removal of 4 bases from V and 4 bases from J, the junction contained 4 bases not matched to a gene. The CDR3 contains 15 residues. CDR3 nucleotide sequence: TGTGCCAGCAGTTCAGGGGGACAGGGGTACAATGAGCAGTTCTTC. Translated, it gives CASSSGGQGYNEQFF.

This clonotype has ten or more counts. The chain couples TRBV20-1 to TRBJ2-2, with TRBD2 matching 15 bases. The germline V gene encodes CDR1 DFQATT and CDR2 SNEGSKA (reference sequence). The V and J ends lost 5 bases and 1 base, in that order; junction bases with no gene match: 5. The CDR3 is 17 residues long. The CDR3 DNA reads TGCAGTGCTCCGCGGACTAGCGGGAGGGTGAACACCGGGGAGCTGTTTTTT. Translation: CSAPRTSGRVNTGELFF.

This clonotype has only a few counts. V gene TRBV2 combines with J gene TRBJ1-2; D call uncertain. Trimming cost V 1 base and J 7 bases, with 16 bases left between them. The CDR3 length is 15 residues. Germline loops: CDR1 SNHLY, CDR2 FYNNEI. CDR3 region: CASSEVLRRGGGYTF. The CDR3 nucleotides are TGTGCCAGCAGTGAAGTGTTACGTCGGGGTGGTGGCTACACCTTC.

J is TRBJ2-7 and V is TRBV10-3; a weak D match, TRBD2 (6 bases). The germline gives CDR1 ENHRY, CDR2 SYGVKD. The CDR3 contains 15 residues. The germline V and J ends were trimmed by 10 bases and 1 base, with 20 bases remaining between them. In DNA, the CDR3 is TGTGCCACTCACCCGGGACTGACTGATTCCTACGAGCAGTACTTC. Translation gives CATHPGLTDSYEQYF.

This clonotype was seen only a few times. The chain links TRBV2 to TRBJ2-1; 10 bases line up with TRBD2. The ends lost 2 bases at V and 9 bases at J; junction bases unmatched: 7. Germline CDR1 SNHLY, CDR2 FYNNEI. CDR3 length: 15 residues. The CDR3 spells CASSEILAGVSEQFF. The CDR3 region has the DNA TGTGCCAGCAGTGAAATCCTAGCGGGAGTCAGTGAGCAGTTCTTC.

This sequence joins TRBV4-1 and TRBJ2-7; D is uncertain. Germline-derived CDR1 and CDR2 are MGHRA and YSYEKL. Deletions cut 3 bases from V and 1 base from J, with 13 bases between. This CDR3 spans 15 amino acids. The CDR3 spells CASSQIRGYSYEQYF. DNA of the CDR3: TGCGCCAGCAGCCAGATTCGCGGCTATTCCTACGAGCAGTACTTC.

V is TRBV20-1 and J is TRBJ2-1, with a possible D match to TRBD2 (7 bases). This CDR3 region has 16 residues. V was cut by 5 bases and J by 3 bases, with 20 bases left in between. Germline loops: CDR1 DFQATT, CDR2 SNEGSKA (reference sequence). CDR3 nucleotide sequence: TGCAGTGCTCTATCGGTAGGCGGGGGCAGCTACAATGAGCAGTTCTTC. Residues: CSALSVGGGSYNEQFF.

The V call is TRBV24-1, the J call TRBJ2-1; the match to TRBD2 covers 10 bases. The V and J ends lost 4 bases and 4 bases, in that order; junction bases with no gene match: 3. The CDR3 runs to 15 residues. Per the germline V gene, CDR1 is KGHDR and CDR2 is SFDVKD. CDR3 loop: CATSEASGSYNEQFF. Here the CDR3 DNA reads TGTGCCACCAGTGAAGCTAGCGGGAGTTACAATGAGCAGTTCTTC.

The chain has TRBV29-1 and TRBJ2-7; TRBD2 agrees at 7 bases. The trim removed 5 bases at V and 4 bases at J, leaving 8 bases unmatched. The CDR3 runs 13 residues. CDR1 is SQVTM, CDR2 ANQGSEA, per germline. This CDR3 reads CSVWEGGWYEQYF. CDR3 bases: TGCAGCGTTTGGGAGGGAGGCTGGTACGAGCAGTACTTC.

This clonotype was picked up many times. The chain recombines TRBV15 with TRBJ2-3; D is perhaps TRBD1 (5 bases). CDR3 length: 18 amino acids. V shed 0 bases and J shed 2 bases, with 18 bases lying between them. Germline CDR1 LNHNV, CDR2 YYDKDF (reference sequence). Written as DNA, the CDR3 is TGTGCCACCAGCAGAGATAAGAAGGGGAAGGGGAACACAGATACGCAGTATTTT. Amino acids: CATSRDKKGKGNTDTQYF.

The V call is TRBV4-2, the J call TRBJ1-3, with D perhaps TRBD1 (5 bases). Germline CDR1 and CDR2: LGHNA and YNFKEQ. The CDR3 loop spans 15 amino acids. V was clipped by 3 bases and J by 0 bases, with 9 bases between them. The CDR3 sequence is CASSQGVYSGNTIYF. CDR3 nucleotides: TGTGCCAGCAGCCAGGGGGTTTACTCTGGAAACACCATATATTTT.

In this sample, this clonotype turned up a few times. CDR3 coding DNA: TGCAGTGCTAGGGGACAGAACCAAGAGACCCAGTACTTC. It is translated as CSARGQNQETQYF. J is TRBJ2-5 and V is TRBV20-1, with 7 bases identical to TRBD1. The V segment lost 3 bases and the J segment 0 bases; nucleotides outside the gene matches: 1. The CDR3 extends over 13 amino acids. Germline CDR1 is DFQATT and CDR2 is SNEGSKA (reference sequence).